The table lists the clone carrying this T cell receptor beta chain with many counts. Antigen specificity is unknown. A read error may produce the germline difference seen at one junction end. Per germline, CDR1 MGHRA and CDR2 YSYEKL. This CDR3 spans 12 amino acids. A sample-barcoded 5' primer and a J-beta primer mix were used in a second PCR of roughly 6 to 11 cycles. Each cDNA was tagged by a template-switch adaptor containing 12 random nucleotides. Per sample, CDR3-containing paired-end reads numbered at least 2.5 million. MiXCR, applied by TCRdb to the 5' RACE reads, yields one record per CDR3 protein. The sample consists of fewer than 1,200,000 distinct CDR3 sequences, 20% to 25% of them appearing once. This specimen comes from a study of blood T cells in healthy people across ages. Study results and limitations: Age brought a roughly linear fall in TCR beta diversity measured per million T cells.

Another study also made use of these data, one on T cells of mothers and their children. In that study: Extraction yielded RNA that went, in full, into cDNA synthesis at roughly 1.5 ug per 15 ul.

This chain connects TRBV4-1 to TRBJ2-5; D gene uncertain. The sequenced material came from blood. This sequence originates from a girl aged 2 to 9 in good health. This CDR3 reads CASSQPQETQYF. The CDR3 nucleotides are TGTGCCAGCAGCCAACCCCAAGAGACCCAGTACTTC.